Sequencing of this T cell receptor beta chain was carried out in a study of human T cells and chemical hapten exposure. Study-wide points: Relative to control repertoires, expanded TCRs gave rise to significantly more large CDR3 similarity clusters.

Of note for this clonotype: The antigen remains undetermined.

Authors' analysis steps: Sampled TCR counts reached a median of approximately 94,000 per sample, with values ranging from about 20,000 to 700,000. TCRdb passed the RACE reads through MiXCR, listing each CDR3 protein once. The V and J calls, along with clone size, are taken from TCRdb and not from the paper's own processing. Here the sample spans roughly 160,000 distinct CDR3 sequences, 13% to 15% being singletons. Time point in this sample: patch test 1, 2 weeks after DPC sensitization. Specified treatment: therapeutic diphenylcyclopropenone sensitization with weekly scalp DPC. Blood draws preceded each patch test application. This CDR3 is 15 amino acids long. The V gene's germline CDR1 is SGHRS and CDR2 YFSETQ. Trimming left V 2 bases short and J 1 base short, with 11 bases between.

This receptor was obtained from a woman aged 25 to 45 with alopecia areata. Some clones in this sample may be carry-over from other donors' samples. Sequencing used whole blood, obtained in connection with sensitization to the hapten diphenylcyclopropenone (DPC). This rearrangement joins TRBV5-1 to TRBJ2-3; either TRBD1 or TRBD2 may supply D (5 bases each). CDR3 loop: CASSLRGLRTDTQYF. Here the CDR3 DNA reads TGCGCCAGCAGCTTACGGGGCCTGCGCACAGATACGCAGTATTTT.